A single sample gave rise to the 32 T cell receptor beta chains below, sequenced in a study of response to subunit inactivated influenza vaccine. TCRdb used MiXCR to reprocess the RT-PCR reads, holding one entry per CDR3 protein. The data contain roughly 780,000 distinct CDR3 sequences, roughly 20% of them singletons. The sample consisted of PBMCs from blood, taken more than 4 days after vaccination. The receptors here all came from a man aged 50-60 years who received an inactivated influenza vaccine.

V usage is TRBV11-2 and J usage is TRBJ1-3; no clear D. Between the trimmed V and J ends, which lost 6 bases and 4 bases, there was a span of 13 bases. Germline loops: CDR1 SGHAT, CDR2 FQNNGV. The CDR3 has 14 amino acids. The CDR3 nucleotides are TGTGCCAGCAGGACCTGGGAATCCGGAAACACCATATATTTT. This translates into CASRTWESGNTIYF.

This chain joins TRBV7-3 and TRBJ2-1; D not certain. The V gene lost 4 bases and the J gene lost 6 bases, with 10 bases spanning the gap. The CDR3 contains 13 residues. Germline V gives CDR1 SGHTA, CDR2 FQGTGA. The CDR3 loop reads CASSSDKSNEQFF. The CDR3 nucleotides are TGTGCCAGCAGCTCAGACAAGAGCAATGAGCAGTTCTTC.

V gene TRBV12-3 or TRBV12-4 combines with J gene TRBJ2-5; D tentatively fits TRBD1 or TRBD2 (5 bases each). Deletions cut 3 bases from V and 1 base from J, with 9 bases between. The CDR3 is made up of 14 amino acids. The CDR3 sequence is CASSFEGPQETQYF. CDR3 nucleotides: TGTGCCAGCAGTTTCGAGGGGCCCCAAGAGACCCAGTACTTC.

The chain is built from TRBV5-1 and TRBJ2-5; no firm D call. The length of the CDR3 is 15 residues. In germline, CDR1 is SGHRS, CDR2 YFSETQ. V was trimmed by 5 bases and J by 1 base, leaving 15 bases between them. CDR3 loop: CASSPQPGSQETQYF. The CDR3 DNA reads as TGCGCCAGCAGTCCCCAGCCTGGTAGCCAAGAGACCCAGTACTTC. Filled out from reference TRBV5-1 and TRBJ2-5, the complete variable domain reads KAGVTQTPRYLIKTRGQQVTLSCSPISGHRSVSWYQQTPGQGLQFLFEYFSETQRNKGNFPGRFSGRQFSNSRSEMNVSTLELGDSALYLCASSPQPGSQETQYFGPGTRLLVL.

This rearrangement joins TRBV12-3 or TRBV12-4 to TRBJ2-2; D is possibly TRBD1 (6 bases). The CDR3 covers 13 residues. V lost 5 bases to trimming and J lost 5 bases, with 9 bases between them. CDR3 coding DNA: TGTGCCAGCAGTCGAGGACAGACCGGGGAGCTGTTTTTT. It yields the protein CASSRGQTGELFF.

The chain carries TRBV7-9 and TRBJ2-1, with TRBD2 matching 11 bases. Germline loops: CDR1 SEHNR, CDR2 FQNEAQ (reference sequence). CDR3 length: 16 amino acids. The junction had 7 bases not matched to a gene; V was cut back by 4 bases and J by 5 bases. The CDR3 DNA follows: TGTGCCAGCAGCTCTCCGGGACTAGCGGTTAACAATGAGCAGTTCTTC. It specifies CASSSPGLAVNNEQFF.

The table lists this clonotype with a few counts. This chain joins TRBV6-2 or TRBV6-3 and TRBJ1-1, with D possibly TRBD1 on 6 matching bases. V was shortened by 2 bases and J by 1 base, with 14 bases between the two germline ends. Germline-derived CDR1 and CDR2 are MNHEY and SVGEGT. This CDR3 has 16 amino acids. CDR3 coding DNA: TGTGCCAGCAGTTACATCACAGGGACGGCGAACACTGAAGCTTTCTTT. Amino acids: CASSYITGTANTEAFF.

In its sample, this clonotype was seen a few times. The CDR3, as DNA: TGCAGTGCTAGAGGTGCAGCATTAAGAAACACCATATATTTT. It translates to CSARGAALRNTIYF. This chain joins TRBV20-1 and TRBJ1-3; no firm D call. The CDR3 has 14 residues. Trimming took off 1 base at V and 5 bases at J, with 12 bases between the two ends. Germline-derived CDR1 and CDR2 are DFQATT and SNEGSKA (reference sequence).

In DNA form, the CDR3 reads TGCAGTGCTAAGGAAGAACTAAGCAATCAGCCCCAGCATTTT. Translating gives CSAKEELSNQPQHF. This sequence joins TRBV20-1 and TRBJ1-5, with D unresolved. CDR1 and CDR2 from the germline V gene are DFQATT and SNEGSKA (reference sequence). The V and J ends lost 4 bases and 1 base respectively, with 11 bases between them. This CDR3 is built from 14 residues.

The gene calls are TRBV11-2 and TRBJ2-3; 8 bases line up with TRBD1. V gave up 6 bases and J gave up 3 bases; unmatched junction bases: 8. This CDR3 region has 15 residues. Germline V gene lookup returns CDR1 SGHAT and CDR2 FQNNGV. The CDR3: CASRKTGGGTDTQYF. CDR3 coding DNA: TGTGCCAGCAGAAAAACAGGGGGTGGGACAGATACGCAGTATTTT. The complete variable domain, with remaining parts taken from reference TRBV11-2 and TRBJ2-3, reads EAGVAQSPRYKIIEKRQSVAFWCNPISGHATLYWYQQILGQGPKLLIQFQNNGVVDDSQLPKDRFSAERLKGVDSTLKIQPAKLEDSAVYLCASRKTGGGTDTQYFGPGTRLTVL.

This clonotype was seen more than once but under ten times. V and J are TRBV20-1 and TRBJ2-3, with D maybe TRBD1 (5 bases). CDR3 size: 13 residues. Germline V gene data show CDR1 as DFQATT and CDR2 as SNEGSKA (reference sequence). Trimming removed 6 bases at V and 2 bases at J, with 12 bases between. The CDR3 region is CSAPLGATDTQYF. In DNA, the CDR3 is TGCAGTGCCCCCCTAGGGGCCACAGATACGCAGTATTTT.

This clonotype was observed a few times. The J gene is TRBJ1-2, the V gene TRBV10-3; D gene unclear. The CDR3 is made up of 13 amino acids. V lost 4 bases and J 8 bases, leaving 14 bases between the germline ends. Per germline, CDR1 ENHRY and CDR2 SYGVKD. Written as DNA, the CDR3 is TGTGCCATCAGTGTTGGACCCGGCGAGGGCTACACCTTC. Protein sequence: CAISVGPGEGYTF.

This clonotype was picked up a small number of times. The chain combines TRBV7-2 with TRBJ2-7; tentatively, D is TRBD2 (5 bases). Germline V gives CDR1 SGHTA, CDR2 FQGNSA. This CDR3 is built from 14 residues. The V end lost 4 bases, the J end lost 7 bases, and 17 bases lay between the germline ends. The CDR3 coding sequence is TGTGCCAGCAGCTCGGCTCTAGTAGCGTGGGAGCAGTACTTC. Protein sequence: CASSSALVAWEQYF.

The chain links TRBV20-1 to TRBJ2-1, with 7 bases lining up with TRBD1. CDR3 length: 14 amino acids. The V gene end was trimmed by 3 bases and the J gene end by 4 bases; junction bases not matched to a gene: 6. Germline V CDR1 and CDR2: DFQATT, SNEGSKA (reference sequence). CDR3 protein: CSASTGQAYNEQFF. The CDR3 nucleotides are TGCAGTGCTAGTACCGGACAGGCGTACAATGAGCAGTTCTTC.

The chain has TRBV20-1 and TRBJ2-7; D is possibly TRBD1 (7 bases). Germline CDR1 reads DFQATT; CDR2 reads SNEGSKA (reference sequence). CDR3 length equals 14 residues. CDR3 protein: CSPPGGSWSYEQYF. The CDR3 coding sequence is TGCAGCCCACCAGGGGGGTCCTGGTCCTACGAGCAGTACTTC.

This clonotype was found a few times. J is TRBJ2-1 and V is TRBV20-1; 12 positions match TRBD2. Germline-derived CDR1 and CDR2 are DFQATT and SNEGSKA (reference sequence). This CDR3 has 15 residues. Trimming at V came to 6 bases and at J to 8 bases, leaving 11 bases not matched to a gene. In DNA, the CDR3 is TGCAGTGCCACCCTAGCGGGAGGGCCTGATGATGAGCAGTTCTTC. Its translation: CSATLAGGPDDEQFF.

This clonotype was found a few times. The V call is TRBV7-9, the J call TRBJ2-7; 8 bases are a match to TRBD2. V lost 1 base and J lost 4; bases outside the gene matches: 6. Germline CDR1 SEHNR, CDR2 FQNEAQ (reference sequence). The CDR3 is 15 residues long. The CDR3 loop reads CASSLGAGVMYEQYF. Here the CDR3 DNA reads TGTGCCAGCAGCTTAGGAGCGGGAGTAATGTACGAGCAGTACTTC.

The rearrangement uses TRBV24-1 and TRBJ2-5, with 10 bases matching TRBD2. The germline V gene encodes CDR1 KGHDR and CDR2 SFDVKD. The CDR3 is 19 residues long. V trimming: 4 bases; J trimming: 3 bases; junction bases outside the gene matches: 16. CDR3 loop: CATSEDLAGEGGLKETQYF. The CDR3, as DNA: TGTGCCACCAGTGAGGATCTAGCGGGAGAAGGGGGCCTCAAAGAGACCCAGTACTTC.

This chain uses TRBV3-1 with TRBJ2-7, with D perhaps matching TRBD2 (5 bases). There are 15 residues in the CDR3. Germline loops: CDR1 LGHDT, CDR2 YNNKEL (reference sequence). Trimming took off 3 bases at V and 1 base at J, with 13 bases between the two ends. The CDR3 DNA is TGTGCCAGCAGCCATCGAGGGCGGCTATCCTACGAGCAGTACTTC. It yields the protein CASSHRGRLSYEQYF.

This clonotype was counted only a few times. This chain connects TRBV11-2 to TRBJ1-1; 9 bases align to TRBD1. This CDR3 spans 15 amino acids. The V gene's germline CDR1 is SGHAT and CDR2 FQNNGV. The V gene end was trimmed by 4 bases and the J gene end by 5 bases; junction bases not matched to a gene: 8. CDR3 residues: CASSSYRGRRTEAFF. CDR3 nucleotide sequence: TGTGCCAGCAGCTCCTACAGGGGGCGAAGGACTGAAGCTTTCTTT.

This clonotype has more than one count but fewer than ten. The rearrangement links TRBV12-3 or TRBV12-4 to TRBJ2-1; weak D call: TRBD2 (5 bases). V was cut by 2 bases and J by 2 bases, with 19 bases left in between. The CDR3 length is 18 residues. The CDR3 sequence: CASSLLMGRGLAYNEQFF. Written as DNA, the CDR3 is TGTGCCAGCAGTTTACTAATGGGTCGAGGGCTGGCCTACAATGAGCAGTTCTTC.

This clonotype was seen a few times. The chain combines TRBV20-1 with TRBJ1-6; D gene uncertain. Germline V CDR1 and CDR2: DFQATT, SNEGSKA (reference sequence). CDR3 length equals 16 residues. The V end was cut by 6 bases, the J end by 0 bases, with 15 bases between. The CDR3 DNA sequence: TGCAGTGCCACGGGTAGAGTGGGCTCCTATAATTCACCCCTCCACTTT. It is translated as CSATGRVGSYNSPLHF.

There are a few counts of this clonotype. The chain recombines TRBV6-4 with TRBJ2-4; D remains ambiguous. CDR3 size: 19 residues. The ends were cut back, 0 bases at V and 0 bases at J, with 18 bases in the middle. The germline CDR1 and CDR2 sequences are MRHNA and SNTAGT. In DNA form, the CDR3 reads TGTGCCAGCAGTGACTCCCTTGAGGTGGAGTCTCTAGCCAAAAACATTCAGTACTTC. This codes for CASSDSLEVESLAKNIQYF.

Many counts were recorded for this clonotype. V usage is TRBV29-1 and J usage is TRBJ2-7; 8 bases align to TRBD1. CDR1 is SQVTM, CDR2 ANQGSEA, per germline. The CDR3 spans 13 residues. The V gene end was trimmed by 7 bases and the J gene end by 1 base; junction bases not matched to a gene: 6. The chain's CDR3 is CSARQGRSYEQYF. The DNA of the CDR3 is TGCAGCGCTAGACAGGGGAGATCCTACGAGCAGTACTTC.

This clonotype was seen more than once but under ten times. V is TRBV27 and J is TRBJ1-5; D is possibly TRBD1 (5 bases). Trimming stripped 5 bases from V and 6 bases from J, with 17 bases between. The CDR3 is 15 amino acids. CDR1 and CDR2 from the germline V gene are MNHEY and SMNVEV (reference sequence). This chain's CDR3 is CASSRRGVSGQPQHF. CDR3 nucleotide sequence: TGTGCCAGCAGTCGACGAGGGGTCTCTGGTCAGCCCCAGCATTTT.

DNA for the CDR3: TGCAGTGCTGATTTTGGGACTAGCGGGAGTGTGGCCCGGGAGACCCAGTACTTC. Translated, it gives CSADFGTSGSVARETQYF. The J gene is TRBJ2-5, the V gene TRBV20-1; 14 bases map to TRBD2. V lost 5 bases and J lost 5; bases outside the gene matches: 16. The CDR3 covers 18 residues. CDR1 is DFQATT, CDR2 SNEGSKA, per germline (reference sequence).

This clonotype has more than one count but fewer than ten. CDR3 DNA sequence: TGTGCCAGCAGCTTAGCGGGCTGGGGTGAAGGCAATCAGCCCCAGCATTTT. This codes for CASSLAGWGEGNQPQHF. The chain uses TRBV7-6 and TRBJ1-5; D unresolved. Trimming cost V 0 bases and J 2 bases, with 14 bases left between them. There are 17 residues in the CDR3. Germline V gene data show CDR1 as SGHVS and CDR2 as FNYEAQ.

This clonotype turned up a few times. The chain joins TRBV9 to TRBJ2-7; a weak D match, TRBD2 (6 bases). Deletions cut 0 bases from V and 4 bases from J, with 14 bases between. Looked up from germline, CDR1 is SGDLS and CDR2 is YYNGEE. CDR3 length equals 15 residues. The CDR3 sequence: CASSVGGGAFYEQYF. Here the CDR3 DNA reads TGTGCCAGCAGCGTAGGTGGAGGGGCTTTTTACGAGCAGTACTTC. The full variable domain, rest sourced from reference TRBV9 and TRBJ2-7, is DSGVTQTPKHLITATGQRVTLRCSPRSGDLSVYWYQQSLDQGLQFLIQYYNGEERAKGNILERFSAQQFPDLHSELNLSSLELGDSALYFCASSVGGGAFYEQYFGPGTRLTVT.

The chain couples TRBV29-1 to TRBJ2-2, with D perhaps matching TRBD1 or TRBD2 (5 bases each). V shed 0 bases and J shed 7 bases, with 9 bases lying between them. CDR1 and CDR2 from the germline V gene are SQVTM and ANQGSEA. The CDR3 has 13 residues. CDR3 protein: CSVEDRDRGELFF. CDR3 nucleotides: TGCAGCGTTGAAGACCGGGACCGCGGGGAGCTGTTTTTT.

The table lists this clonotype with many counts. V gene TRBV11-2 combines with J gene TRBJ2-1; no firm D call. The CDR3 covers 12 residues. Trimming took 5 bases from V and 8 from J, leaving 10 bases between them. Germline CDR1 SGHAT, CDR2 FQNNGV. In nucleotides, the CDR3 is TGTGCCAGCAGCCCCCATAGGGATGAGCAGTTCTTC. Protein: CASSPHRDEQFF.

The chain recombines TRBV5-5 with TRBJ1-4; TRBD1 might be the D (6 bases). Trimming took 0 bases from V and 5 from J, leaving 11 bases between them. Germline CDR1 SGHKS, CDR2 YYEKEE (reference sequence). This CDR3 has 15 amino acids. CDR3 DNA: TGTGCCAGCAGCTTGGGGGGGCGAGGGAATGAAAAACTGTTTTTT. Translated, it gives CASSLGGRGNEKLFF.

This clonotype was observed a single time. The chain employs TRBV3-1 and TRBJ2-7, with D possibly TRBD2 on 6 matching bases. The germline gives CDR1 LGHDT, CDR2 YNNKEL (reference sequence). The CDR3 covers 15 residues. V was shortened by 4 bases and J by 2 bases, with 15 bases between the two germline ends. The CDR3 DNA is TGTGCCAGCAGCCCAGGGACTTCCAGTACCTACGAGCAGTACTTC. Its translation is CASSPGTSSTYEQYF.